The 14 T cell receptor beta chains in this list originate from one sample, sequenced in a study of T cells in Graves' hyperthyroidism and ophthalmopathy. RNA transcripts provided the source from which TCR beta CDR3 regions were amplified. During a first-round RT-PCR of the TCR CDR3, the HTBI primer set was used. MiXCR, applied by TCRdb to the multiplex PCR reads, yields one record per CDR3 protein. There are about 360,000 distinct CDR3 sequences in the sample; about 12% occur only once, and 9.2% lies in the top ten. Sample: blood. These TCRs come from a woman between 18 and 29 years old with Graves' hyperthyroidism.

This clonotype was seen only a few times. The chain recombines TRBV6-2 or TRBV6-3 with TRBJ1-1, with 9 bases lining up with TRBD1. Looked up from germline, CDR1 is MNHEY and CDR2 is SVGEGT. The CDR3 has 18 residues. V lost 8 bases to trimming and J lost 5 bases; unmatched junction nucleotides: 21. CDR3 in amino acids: CASLLMAWTGVGTTEAFF. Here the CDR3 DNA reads TGTGCCAGCTTATTGATGGCCTGGACAGGGGTGGGAACTACTGAAGCTTTCTTT.

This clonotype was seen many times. CDR3 residues: CASSSTGRDSPLHF. The CDR3 coding sequence is TGTGCCAGCTCATCGACAGGGAGGGATTCACCCCTCCACTTT. The V gene is TRBV18, the J gene TRBJ1-6; TRBD1 matches at 7 bases. J gave up 8 bases and V 5 bases, and 6 bases lay outside the gene matches. Germline lookup yields CDR1 KGHSH and CDR2 LQKENI. This CDR3 is built from 14 residues.

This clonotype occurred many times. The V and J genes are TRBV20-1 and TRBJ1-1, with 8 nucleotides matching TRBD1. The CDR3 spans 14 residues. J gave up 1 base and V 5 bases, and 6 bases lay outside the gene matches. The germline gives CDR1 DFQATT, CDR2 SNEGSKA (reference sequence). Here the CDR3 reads CSAPGQGPNTEAFF. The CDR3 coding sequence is TGCAGTGCTCCAGGACAGGGACCGAACACTGAAGCTTTCTTT.

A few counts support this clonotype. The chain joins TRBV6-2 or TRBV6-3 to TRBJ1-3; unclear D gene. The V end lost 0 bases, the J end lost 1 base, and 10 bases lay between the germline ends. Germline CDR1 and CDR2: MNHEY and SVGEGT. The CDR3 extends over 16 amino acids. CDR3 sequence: CASSYSTPPSGNTIYF. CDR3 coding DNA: TGTGCCAGCAGTTACTCGACCCCCCCATCTGGAAACACCATATATTTT.

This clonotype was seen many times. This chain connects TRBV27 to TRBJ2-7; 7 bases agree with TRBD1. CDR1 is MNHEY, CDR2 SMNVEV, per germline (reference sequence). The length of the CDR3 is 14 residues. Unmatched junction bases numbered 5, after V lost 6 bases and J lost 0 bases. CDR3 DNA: TGTGCCAGCAGCCTAGACAGGGCCTCCTACGAGCAGTACTTC. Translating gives CASSLDRASYEQYF.

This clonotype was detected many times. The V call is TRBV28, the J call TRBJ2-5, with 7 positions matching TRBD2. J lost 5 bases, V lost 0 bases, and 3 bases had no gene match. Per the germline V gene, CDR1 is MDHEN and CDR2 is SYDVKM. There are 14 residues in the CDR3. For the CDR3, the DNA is TGTGCCAGCAGTTTATGGGGGGGGAAGGAGACCCAGTACTTC. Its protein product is CASSLWGGKETQYF.

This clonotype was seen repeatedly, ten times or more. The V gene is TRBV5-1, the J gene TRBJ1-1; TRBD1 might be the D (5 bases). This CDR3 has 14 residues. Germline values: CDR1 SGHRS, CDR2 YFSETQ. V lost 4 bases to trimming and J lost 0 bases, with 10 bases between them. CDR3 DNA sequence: TGCGCCAGCAGCGGGGGACCTATGAACACTGAAGCTTTCTTT. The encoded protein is CASSGGPMNTEAFF.

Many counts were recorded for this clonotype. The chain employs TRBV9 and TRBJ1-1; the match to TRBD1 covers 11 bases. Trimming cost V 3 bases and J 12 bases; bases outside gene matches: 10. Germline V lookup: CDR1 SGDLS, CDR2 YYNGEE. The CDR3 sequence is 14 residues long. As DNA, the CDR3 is TGTGCCAGCAGCGAGGGGGGACAGGGGGAGGTATCTTTCTTT. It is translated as CASSEGGQGEVSFF.

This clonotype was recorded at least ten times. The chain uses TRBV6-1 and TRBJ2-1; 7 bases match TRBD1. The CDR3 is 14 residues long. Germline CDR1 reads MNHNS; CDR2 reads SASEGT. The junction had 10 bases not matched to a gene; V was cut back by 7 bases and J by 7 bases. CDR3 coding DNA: TGTGCCAGCACCGGAACGACAGGGCTAAATGAGCAGTTCTTC. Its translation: CASTGTTGLNEQFF.

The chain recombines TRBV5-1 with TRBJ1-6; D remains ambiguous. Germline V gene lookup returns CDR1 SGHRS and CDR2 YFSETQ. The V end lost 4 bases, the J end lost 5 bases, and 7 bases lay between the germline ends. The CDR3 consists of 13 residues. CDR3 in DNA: TGCGCCAGCAGCCCGGACGATAATTCACCCCTCCACTTT. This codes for CASSPDDNSPLHF.

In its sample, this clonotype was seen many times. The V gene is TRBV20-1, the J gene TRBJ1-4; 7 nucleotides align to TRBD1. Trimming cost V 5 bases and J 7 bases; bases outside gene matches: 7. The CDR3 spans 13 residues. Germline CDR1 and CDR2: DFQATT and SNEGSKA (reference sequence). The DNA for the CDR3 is TGCAGTGCTCTAAACAGGGGAAGTGAAAAACTGTTTTTT. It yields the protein CSALNRGSEKLFF.

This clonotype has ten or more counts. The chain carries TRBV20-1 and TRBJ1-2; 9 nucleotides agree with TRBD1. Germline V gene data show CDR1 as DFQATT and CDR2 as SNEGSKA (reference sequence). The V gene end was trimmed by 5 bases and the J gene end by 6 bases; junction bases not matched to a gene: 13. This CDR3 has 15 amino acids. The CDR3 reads CSASPGDREIDGYTF. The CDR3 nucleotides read TGCAGTGCTTCGCCCGGGGACAGGGAAATAGATGGCTACACCTTC.

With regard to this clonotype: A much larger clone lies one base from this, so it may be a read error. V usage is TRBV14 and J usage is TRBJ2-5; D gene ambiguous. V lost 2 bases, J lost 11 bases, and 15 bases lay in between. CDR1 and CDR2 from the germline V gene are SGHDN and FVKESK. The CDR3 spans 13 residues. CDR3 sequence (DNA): TGTGCCAGCAGCCAAATAGACCGGACGGTTCAGTACTTC. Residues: CASSQIDRTVQYF.

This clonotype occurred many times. The DNA of the CDR3 is TGCAGCGTAGCCCGGCGGATGAACACTGAAGCTTTCTTT. This translates into CSVARRMNTEAFF. The chain is built from TRBV29-1 and TRBJ1-1; D gene ambiguous. The V end lost 6 bases, the J end lost 0 bases, and 11 bases lay between the germline ends. This CDR3 comprises 13 residues. Germline V gives CDR1 SQVTM, CDR2 ANQGSEA.